One and the same sample provided the 28 T cell receptor beta chains below, sequenced in a study of long-term antiretroviral therapy in people with HIV. The libraries were made with immunoSEQ v3.0 at survey level. Data came from immunoSEQ multiplex PCR; TCRdb stores just in-frame clones and leaves some out. Here the sample spans tens of thousands of clones, about 93% being singletons. The sequencing used unsorted PBMCs, collected approximately 6.3 years after starting antiretroviral therapy. The receptors stem from a woman aged 40-49 years with HIV.

A single count supports this clone. This chain uses TRBV18 with TRBJ2-3; 10 bases agree with TRBD1. There are 15 residues in the CDR3. Germline V gene data show CDR1 as KGHSH and CDR2 as LQKENI. The junction had 8 bases not matched to a gene; V was cut back by 6 bases and J by 5 bases. In nucleotides, the CDR3 is TGTGCCAGCTCCCGGACAGGGGGTGGCGGAGATACGCAGTATTTT. Residues: CASSRTGGGGDTQYF.

V usage is TRBV2 and J usage is TRBJ2-7; 7 bases match TRBD2. The V gene end was trimmed by 7 bases and the J gene end by 0 bases; junction bases not matched to a gene: 6. This CDR3 is 14 amino acids long. Germline V gives CDR1 SNHLY, CDR2 FYNNEI. The CDR3 here is CASMGGLSSYEQYF. CDR3 sequence (DNA): TGTGCCAGCATGGGGGGGTTAAGCTCCTACGAGCAGTACTTC.

The V gene is TRBV7-9, the J gene TRBJ2-7; TRBD1 aligns across 7 bases. Germline CDR1 and CDR2: SEHNR and FQNEAQ (reference sequence). V lost 4 bases, J lost 8 bases, and 14 bases stayed unmatched. The CDR3 sequence is 15 residues long. The CDR3 sequence is CASSSGIGQDLQQYF. The CDR3 coding sequence is TGTGCCAGCAGCTCCGGGATCGGACAGGACTTACAGCAGTACTTC. Complete variable domain (other parts from reference TRBV7-9 and TRBJ2-7): DTGVSQNPRHKITKRGQNVTFRCDPISEHNRLYWYRQTLGQGPEFLTYFQNEAQLEKSRLLSDRFSAERPKGSFSTLEIQRTEQGDSAMYLCASSSGIGQDLQQYFGPGTRLTVT.

This clone was observed a single time. The V and J genes are TRBV5-1 and TRBJ1-2, with TRBD1 matching 7 bases. CDR1 and CDR2 (germline): SGHRS, YFSETQ. The CDR3 loop spans 13 amino acids. After removal of 4 bases from V and 8 bases from J, the junction contained 8 bases not matched to a gene. CDR3 in DNA: TGCGCCAGCAGCCCTAGACAGGGTCGGGGCTACACCTTC. Amino acid sequence: CASSPRQGRGYTF.

The chain combines TRBV6-1 with TRBJ1-2; 7 bases line up with TRBD1. With 5 bases clipped from V and 6 bases from J, the junction kept 9 bases outside the gene matches. CDR1 and CDR2 (germline): MNHNS, SASEGT. This CDR3 is built from 14 residues. In DNA form, the CDR3 reads TGTGCCAGCAGTAGGGAGGGGGCGGGGGATGGCTACACCTTC. Residues: CASSREGAGDGYTF.

CDR3: CASSQHGRDSGEQYF. CDR3 nucleotides: TGCGCCAGCAGCCAGCATGGCCGGGACAGTGGGGAGCAGTACTTC. The chain is built from TRBV5-1 and TRBJ2-7, with 7 nucleotides matching TRBD1. CDR1 is SGHRS and CDR2 is YFSETQ in the germline V gene. The V and J ends lost 4 bases and 7 bases, in that order; junction bases with no gene match: 14. The CDR3 runs to 15 residues.

The J gene is TRBJ2-3, the V gene TRBV7-2; possibly TRBD1 or TRBD2 for D (6 bases each). The V and J ends lost 6 bases and 3 bases respectively, with 13 bases between them. Germline loops: CDR1 SGHTA, CDR2 FQGNSA. The CDR3 is 14 amino acids. CDR3 amino acids: CASRPGASTDTQYF. CDR3 DNA sequence: TGTGCCAGCAGGCCGGGGGCCAGTACAGATACGCAGTATTTT.

V gene TRBV4-1 combines with J gene TRBJ1-2, with 8 bases fitting TRBD1. Germline assignment: CDR1 MGHRA and CDR2 YSYEKL. CDR3 length: 16 residues. Trimming at V came to 0 bases and at J to 4 bases, leaving 7 bases not matched to a gene. The CDR3 loop is CASSQDGQGWGYGYTF. The DNA for the CDR3 is TGCGCCAGCAGCCAAGATGGACAGGGATGGGGCTATGGCTACACCTTC.

The chain couples TRBV5-6 to TRBJ1-6, with D tentatively TRBD1 (5 bases). The CDR3 covers 14 residues. Germline V gene sequence: CDR1 SGHDT, CDR2 YYEEEE. Deletions cut 1 base from V and 10 bases from J, with 12 bases between. The CDR3 sequence is CASSLSGTYSPLHF. The CDR3 bases are TGTGCCAGCAGCTTGTCCGGGACGTACTCACCCCTCCACTTT.

The chain employs TRBV4-1 and TRBJ2-1; TRBD2 matches at 9 bases. Per the germline V gene, CDR1 is MGHRA and CDR2 is YSYEKL. The V and J ends lost 0 bases and 6 bases, in that order; junction bases with no gene match: 9. The CDR3 contains 17 residues. CDR3 sequence (DNA): TGCGCCAGCAGCCAAGATGGCGAGCGGGGGGCAATCAATGAGCAGTTCTTC. This sequence encodes CASSQDGERGAINEQFF.

This clone was seen a handful of times. The chain carries TRBV7-2 and TRBJ1-1, with no clear D. Looked up from germline, CDR1 is SGHTA and CDR2 is FQGNSA. The length of the CDR3 is 16 residues. V lost 2 bases to trimming and J lost 8 bases, with 21 bases between them. This CDR3 is CASSLTSLPDVLEAFF. As DNA, the CDR3 is TGTGCCAGCAGCTTAACGAGTCTCCCGGATGTATTGGAAGCTTTCTTT.

Remarks on this clone: At the DNA level, this CDR3 is encoded by other sequences in the same sample as well. The chain has TRBV5-1 and TRBJ1-2; 10 nucleotides line up with TRBD1. CDR1 SGHRS and CDR2 YFSETQ come from the germline V gene. Trimming at V came to 3 bases and at J to 6 bases, leaving 2 bases not matched to a gene. The CDR3 contains 13 residues. CDR3 protein: CASSSGTGDGYTF. Here the CDR3 DNA reads TGCGCCAGCAGCTCCGGGACAGGGGATGGCTACACCTTC.

This clone was observed a single time. The rearrangement uses TRBV2 and TRBJ2-5, with TRBD1 matching over 10 bases. Germline CDR1 is SNHLY and CDR2 is FYNNEI. CDR3 size: 15 residues. Trimming took 7 bases from V and 0 from J; bases not matched to a gene: 5. The CDR3 loop reads CASTPDRGNQETQYF. The DNA of the CDR3 is TGTGCCAGCACCCCGGACAGGGGGAACCAAGAGACCCAGTACTTC.

V is TRBV6-1 and J is TRBJ1-1, with 8 bases fitting TRBD1. The CDR3 spans 15 residues. Germline V gene sequence: CDR1 MNHNS, CDR2 SASEGT. V shed 3 bases, J shed 4 bases, and the junction held 7 bases outside the gene matches. For the CDR3, the DNA is TGTGCCAGCAGTGAGAGACAGGGGACAATCACTGAAGCTTTCTTT. Translating gives CASSERQGTITEAFF.

The J gene is TRBJ2-1, the V gene TRBV7-8; 7 bases are shared with TRBD1. The CDR3 is 16 residues long. J lost 3 bases, V lost 5 bases, and 10 bases had no gene match. The germline CDR1 and CDR2 sequences are SGHVS and FQNEAQ. The CDR3 loop reads CASSRVRGPVYNEQFF. In DNA, the CDR3 is TGTGCCAGCAGCCGCGTGAGGGGGCCCGTCTACAATGAGCAGTTCTTC.

This chain joins TRBV29-1 and TRBJ1-1; 8 bases are shared with TRBD1. Germline values: CDR1 SQVTM, CDR2 ANQGSEA. The CDR3 sequence is 13 residues long. Trimming at V came to 7 bases and at J to 4 bases, leaving 8 bases not matched to a gene. The CDR3 reads CSADPTGVTEAFF. The CDR3 DNA sequence: TGCAGCGCTGACCCGACAGGGGTCACTGAAGCTTTCTTT.

J is TRBJ2-7 and V is TRBV10-3; 7 bases match TRBD1. The V segment lost 0 bases and the J segment 2 bases; nucleotides outside the gene matches: 4. The CDR3 consists of 15 residues. CDR1 is ENHRY, CDR2 SYGVKD, per germline. The CDR3 spells CAISESGQVAYEQYF. DNA of the CDR3: TGTGCCATCAGTGAGTCTGGACAGGTAGCCTACGAGCAGTACTTC.

V usage is TRBV11-2 and J usage is TRBJ1-3; weak D call: TRBD1 (6 bases). The CDR3 is 16 amino acids. Germline V gene data show CDR1 as SGHAT and CDR2 as FQNNGV. V was trimmed by 2 bases and J by 3 bases, leaving 14 bases between them. This CDR3 reads CASSLSQGYGGNTIYF. In nucleotides, the CDR3 is TGTGCCAGCAGCTTATCCCAGGGGTACGGTGGAAACACCATATATTTT.

This rearrangement joins TRBV29-1 to TRBJ2-2, with 11 nucleotides matching TRBD2. This CDR3 region has 15 residues. Looked up from germline, CDR1 is SQVTM and CDR2 is ANQGSEA. Losses at the gene ends were 4 bases for V and 1 base for J; bases not matched to a gene: 2. CDR3 DNA: TGCAGCGTTGTTCTAGCGGGGGGGAACACCGGGGAGCTGTTTTTT. This sequence encodes CSVVLAGGNTGELFF.

This rearrangement joins TRBV2 to TRBJ2-1, with D possibly matching TRBD1 (7 bases). The CDR3 contains 14 residues. Germline V lookup: CDR1 SNHLY, CDR2 FYNNEI. Trimming cost V 6 bases and J 2 bases, with 11 bases left between them. CDR3 sequence (DNA): TGTGCCAGCAGCAGGGGGGCTCCCTACAATGAGCAGTTCTTC. It yields the protein CASSRGAPYNEQFF. The complete variable domain, with remaining parts taken from reference TRBV2 and TRBJ2-1, reads EPEVTQTPSHQVTQMGQEVILRCVPISNHLYFYWYRQILGQKVEFLVSFYNNEISEKSEIFDDQFSVERPDGSNFTLKIRSTKLEDSAMYFCASSRGAPYNEQFFGPGTRLTVL.

This clone appeared a single time. V gene TRBV2 combines with J gene TRBJ1-5, with D possibly matching TRBD1 (6 bases). Trimming removed 5 bases from V and 4 bases from J, with 18 bases in between. Germline V gives CDR1 SNHLY, CDR2 FYNNEI. CDR3 length: 16 amino acids. CDR3 sequence: CASSIRQAGRNQPQHF. For the CDR3, the DNA is TGTGCCAGCAGTATCAGACAGGCCGGAAGAAATCAGCCCCAGCATTTT.

The V and J genes are TRBV5-4 and TRBJ1-2, with D hard to call. Germline CDR1 reads SGHNT; CDR2 reads YYREEE (reference sequence). Between the trimmed V and J ends, which lost 0 bases and 5 bases, there was a span of 8 bases. This CDR3 contains 13 residues. The CDR3 DNA reads TGTGCCAGCAGCTTGGCGAATTTATATGGCTACACCTTC. Amino acids: CASSLANLYGYTF.

Only one count was recorded for this clone. This chain links TRBV7-2 with TRBJ1-5, with 9 bases identical to TRBD1. Per the germline V gene, CDR1 is SGHTA and CDR2 is FQGNSA. The CDR3 sequence is 16 residues long. Trimming cost V 5 bases and J 6 bases; bases outside gene matches: 11. The CDR3 here is CASSLGGWTGAQPQHF. CDR3 coding DNA: TGTGCCAGCAGCCTAGGAGGGTGGACAGGGGCTCAGCCCCAGCATTTT. Variable domain in full (rest from reference TRBV7-2 and TRBJ1-5): GAGVSQSPSNKVTEKGKDVELRCDPISGHTALYWYRQSLGQGLEFLIYFQGNSAPDKSGLPSDRFSAERTGGSVSTLTIQRTQQEDSAVYLCASSLGGWTGAQPQHFGDGTRLSIL.

V and J are TRBV7-6 and TRBJ2-7; 10 bases map to TRBD1. This CDR3 has 15 residues. With 5 bases clipped from V and 2 bases from J, the junction kept 6 bases outside the gene matches. Per germline, CDR1 SGHVS and CDR2 FNYEAQ. The CDR3, as DNA: TGTGCCAGCAGCCTGGGACAGGGGATACCCTACGAGCAGTACTTC. Translating gives CASSLGQGIPYEQYF. The full variable domain, with the rest looked up from reference TRBV7-6 and TRBJ2-7, is GAGVSQSPRYKVTKRGQDVALRCDPISGHVSLYWYRQALGQGPEFLTYFNYEAQQDKSGLPNDRFSAERPEGSISTLTIQRTEQRDSAMYRCASSLGQGIPYEQYFGPGTRLTVT.

The rearrangement links TRBV15 to TRBJ1-1; D is ambiguous. This CDR3 contains 17 residues. The V and J ends lost 0 bases and 1 base respectively, with 15 bases between them. Germline CDR1 is LNHNV and CDR2 is YYDKDF (reference sequence). In nucleotides, the CDR3 is TGTGCCACCAGCAGAGACCCAAGGAGAGGTAGGAACACTGAAGCTTTCTTT. Protein sequence: CATSRDPRRGRNTEAFF.

This chain uses TRBV13 with TRBJ1-1; D ambiguous. Between the trimmed V and J ends, which lost 6 bases and 1 base, there was a span of 9 bases. The CDR3 totals 13 residues. The germline gives CDR1 PRHDT, CDR2 FYEKMQ (reference sequence). In nucleotides, the CDR3 is TGTGCCAGCAGTTCTACCCGGAACACTGAAGCTTTCTTT. This sequence encodes CASSSTRNTEAFF.

The gene calls are TRBV27 and TRBJ2-3, with a tentative D call TRBD2 (5 bases). Germline CDR1 and CDR2: MNHEY and SMNVEV (reference sequence). The V end was cut by 10 bases, the J end by 2 bases, with 16 bases between. The CDR3 is 14 amino acids. CDR3 sequence (DNA): TGTGCCACCAGAGAGGGCCCATTCACAGATACGCAGTATTTT. Protein: CATREGPFTDTQYF.

V is TRBV2 and J is TRBJ1-5; TRBD1 matches 8 bases. Per germline, CDR1 SNHLY and CDR2 FYNNEI. Trimming cost V 7 bases and J 6 bases; bases outside gene matches: 8. The CDR3 totals 14 residues. CDR3 in DNA: TGTGCCAGCACTGGACAGGGCGGAGGTCAGCCCCAGCATTTT. Amino acid sequence: CASTGQGGGQPQHF.